The clone carrying this T cell receptor beta chain was recorded at least ten times. What it binds is unknown. Unique molecular identifiers were present in the TCR beta cDNA libraries. Each CDR3 protein is one row after TCRdb ran MiXCR on the PCR reads. The table records hundreds of thousands of distinct CDR3 sequences, 44% of them present only once. This sample is drawn from a study of post-analysis software for immune sequencing data. Broader study findings: There were about 5 TRBV segments more frequent in patients than controls, and TRBV5-6, TRBV5-1 and TRBV20-1 were among them. Samples from a shared batch, those prepared together, strongly co-clustered by F measure.

The CDR3 is 15 amino acids. V was shortened by 3 bases and J by 9 bases, with 20 bases between the two germline ends. CDR1 and CDR2 (germline): LNHNV, YYDKDF (reference sequence). Sequencing was done on a sample of blood. This sequence was found in a girl under 18 with multiple sclerosis. The chain employs TRBV15 and TRBJ2-5; TRBD1 or TRBD2 may be the D gene (5 bases each). The CDR3: CATSSTPGGSGSQYF. The CDR3 DNA reads TGTGCCACCAGCAGTACCCCTGGGGGATCGGGATCCCAGTACTTC.